A single sample gave rise to the 28 T cell receptor beta chains below, sequenced in a study of blood T cell repertoires in COVID-19. TCRdb's copy holds only in-frame clones and misses some; the assay was immunoSEQ multiplex PCR. The sample includes 120,000 to 150,000 clones, 84% seen only once; the top ten take roughly 3.4%. The sequenced sample was PBMCs or T cells enriched from blood (not recorded which). The source of these receptors is a woman aged 50 to 60 with acute COVID-19.

The CDR3 sequence: CSVFQGRSYEQYF. DNA for the CDR3: TGCAGCGTTTTTCAGGGCCGATCCTACGAGCAGTACTTC. This chain connects TRBV29-1 to TRBJ2-7, with D possibly TRBD1 on 5 matching bases. V lost 5 bases, J lost 1 base, and 12 bases lay in between. Germline CDR1 SQVTM, CDR2 ANQGSEA. The CDR3 contains 13 residues.

The chain employs TRBV2 and TRBJ2-1; TRBD2 agrees at 12 bases. Trimming cost V 6 bases and J 2 bases; bases outside gene matches: 2. From germline, CDR1 is SNHLY and CDR2 FYNNEI. CDR3 length: 15 amino acids. CDR3: CASRRTSGTYNEQFF. The CDR3 region has the DNA TGTGCCAGCAGGCGGACTAGCGGGACCTACAATGAGCAGTTCTTC.

The chain employs TRBV14 and TRBJ2-7; no firm D call. The V gene's germline CDR1 is SGHDN and CDR2 FVKESK. The CDR3 is made up of 13 amino acids. V was cut by 4 bases and J by 3 bases, with 10 bases left in between. The CDR3, as DNA: TGTGCCAGCAGCCTCATAGCATTCTACGAGCAGTACTTC. It translates to CASSLIAFYEQYF.

V and J are TRBV6-6 and TRBJ1-1; 10 nucleotides line up with TRBD1. The CDR3 spans 15 residues. J was trimmed by 5 bases and V by 7 bases; bases with no gene match: 10. CDR1 is MNHNY, CDR2 SVGAGI, per germline (reference sequence). Here the CDR3 reads CASNRRQGARTEAFF. The CDR3, as DNA: TGTGCCAGCAATCGCCGACAGGGGGCGCGTACTGAAGCTTTCTTT.

V usage is TRBV10-2 and J usage is TRBJ2-1, with TRBD1 matching over 7 bases. The CDR3 sequence is 14 residues long. Germline trimming cut 4 bases from V and 1 base from J; bases unmatched to any gene: 1. Germline V gives CDR1 WSHSY, CDR2 SAAADI. DNA of the CDR3: TGCGCCAGCAGTGGACAGGGTTCCTACAATGAGCAGTTCTTC. Protein product: CASSGQGSYNEQFF.

V usage is TRBV30 and J usage is TRBJ1-3, with D perhaps matching TRBD1 (6 bases). This CDR3 spans 15 amino acids. Trimming removed 2 bases from V and 0 bases from J, with 11 bases in between. From germline, CDR1 is GTSNPN and CDR2 SVGIG (reference sequence). CDR3 residues: CAWSRGGGSGNTIYF. CDR3 DNA: TGTGCCTGGAGTAGGGGGGGAGGCTCTGGAAACACCATATATTTT. Full variable domain (missing parts from reference TRBV30 and TRBJ1-3): SQTIHQWPATLVQPVGSPLSLECTVEGTSNPNLYWYRQAAGRGLQLLFYSVGIGQISSEVPQNLSASRPQDRQFILSSKKLLLSDSGFYLCAWSRGGGSGNTIYFGEGSWLTVV.

This clone was recorded only once. The rearrangement joins TRBV19 to TRBJ1-2; 10 bases map to TRBD1. Germline V lookup: CDR1 LNHDA, CDR2 SQIVND (reference sequence). This CDR3 has 16 residues. V was pared by 3 bases and J by 5 bases, with 9 bases of the junction left unmatched. Here the CDR3 reads CASSIMGTGDKYGYTF. CDR3 nucleotides: TGTGCCAGTAGTATCATGGGGACAGGGGACAAATATGGCTACACCTTC.

The chain links TRBV6-5 to TRBJ1-1; 7 positions match TRBD1. CDR3 size: 14 residues. CDR1 is MNHEY, CDR2 SVGAGI, per germline. J lost 8 bases, V lost 6 bases, and 12 bases had no gene match. In DNA form, the CDR3 reads TGTGCCAGCAGCCTCCCAGGGGGGACACCAGAAGCTTTCTTT. This translates into CASSLPGGTPEAFF.

The chain is built from TRBV4-1 and TRBJ1-2, with D perhaps matching TRBD1 (5 bases). Germline V gives CDR1 MGHRA, CDR2 YSYEKL. The V end was cut by 6 bases, the J end by 7 bases, with 21 bases between. The CDR3 runs 15 residues. The DNA for the CDR3 is TGCGCCAGCAGTCACCTCCTTGGCGTGGGGGGTGGCTACACCTTC. This translates into CASSHLLGVGGGYTF.

V usage is TRBV15 and J usage is TRBJ1-1, with 10 bases that match TRBD1. V was clipped by 5 bases and J by 10 bases; unmatched bases: 4. Germline loops: CDR1 LNHNV, CDR2 YYDKDF (reference sequence). The CDR3 covers 12 residues. CDR3 nucleotides: TGTGCCACCAGCTCCCGGACAGGGGGAGCTTTCTTT. As protein: CATSSRTGGAFF. Full variable domain (remainder filled in from reference TRBV15 and TRBJ1-1): DAMVIQNPRYQVTQFGKPVTLSCSQTLNHNVMYWYQQKSSQAPKLLFHYYDKDFNNEADTPDNFQSRRPNTSFCFLDIRSPGLGDTAMYLCATSSRTGGAFFGQGTRLTVV.

Points on this clone: Different DNA sequences within this sample yield the same CDR3. This chain links TRBV7-2 with TRBJ1-5; 8 bases match TRBD1. Unmatched junction bases numbered 3, after V lost 4 bases and J lost 7 bases. CDR3 length: 13 amino acids. Germline values: CDR1 SGHTA, CDR2 FQGNSA. CDR3 nucleotide sequence: TGTGCCAGCAGCTCACAGGGGGACCAGCCCCAGCATTTT. This gives the protein CASSSQGDQPQHF. Combining the CDR3 with reference TRBV7-2 and TRBJ1-5 gives the whole variable domain GAGVSQSPSNKVTEKGKDVELRCDPISGHTALYWYRQSLGQGLEFLIYFQGNSAPDKSGLPSDRFSAERTGGSVSTLTIQRTQQEDSAVYLCASSSQGDQPQHFGDGTRLSIL.

The chain couples TRBV28 to TRBJ1-5; 8 nucleotides match TRBD1. The CDR3 contains 13 residues. Germline CDR1 MDHEN, CDR2 SYDVKM. J was trimmed by 5 bases and V by 5 bases; bases with no gene match: 2. The CDR3 DNA sequence: TGTGCCAGCAGTAACAGGGGGTATCAGCCCCAGCATTTT. Protein product: CASSNRGYQPQHF. The whole variable domain, remainder taken from reference TRBV28 and TRBJ1-5, is DVKVTQSSRYLVKRTGEKVFLECVQDMDHENMFWYRQDPGLGLRLIYFSYDVKMKEKGDIPEGYSVSREKKERFSLILESASTNQTSMYLCASSNRGYQPQHFGDGTRLSIL.

This chain connects TRBV5-4 to TRBJ2-6; the D is unclear. Germline V gene sequence: CDR1 SGHNT, CDR2 YYREEE (reference sequence). The CDR3 sequence is 16 residues long. Trimming shortened V by 2 bases and J by 0 bases, and 9 bases separated the two germline ends. CDR3 in amino acids: CASSLEVTSGANVLTF. The CDR3 nucleotides are TGTGCCAGCAGCTTAGAGGTTACCTCTGGGGCCAACGTCCTGACTTTC. The full variable domain, completed using reference TRBV5-4 and TRBJ2-6, is ETGVTQSPTHLIKTRGQQVTLRCSSQSGHNTVSWYQQALGQGPQFIFQYYREEENGRGNFPPRFSGLQFPNYSSELNVNALELDDSALYLCASSLEVTSGANVLTFGAGSRLTVL.

This clone was picked up one time. A junction end diverges from the germline sequence, so it may reflect a read error. The chain employs TRBV19 and TRBJ1-5; D may be TRBD1 (5 bases). The CDR3 is 10 residues long. Germline CDR1 reads LNHDA; CDR2 reads SQIVND (reference sequence). In nucleotides, the CDR3 is TGTGTGCAGGGCAAACAGCCCCAGCATTTT. It specifies CVQGKQPQHF.

This chain uses TRBV5-4 with TRBJ2-7, with TRBD2 as a possible D gene (6 bases). Germline V lookup: CDR1 SGHNT, CDR2 YYREEE (reference sequence). The V end was cut by 2 bases, the J end by 0 bases, with 9 bases between. The CDR3 runs to 14 residues. CDR3 DNA: TGTGCCAGCAGCTTCGGGACTGGCTCCTACGAGCAGTACTTC. Translated: CASSFGTGSYEQYF.

The chain carries TRBV19 and TRBJ1-5, with TRBD1 identical over 11 bases. CDR1 and CDR2 from the germline V gene are LNHDA and SQIVND (reference sequence). V shed 7 bases, J shed 3 bases, and the junction held 5 bases outside the gene matches. This CDR3 is built from 15 residues. CDR3 residues: CASIGTGGFNQPQHF. The CDR3 DNA follows: TGTGCCAGTATAGGGACAGGGGGATTCAATCAGCCCCAGCATTTT.

The chain combines TRBV5-1 with TRBJ2-7; 9 nucleotides match TRBD2. CDR3 length: 16 residues. V was pared by 4 bases and J by 7 bases, with 15 bases of the junction left unmatched. Germline loops: CDR1 SGHRS, CDR2 YFSETQ. CDR3: CASSGAAVAGVGEQYF. The CDR3 coding sequence is TGCGCCAGCAGCGGGGCAGCAGTAGCGGGAGTAGGGGAGCAGTACTTC.

The chain recombines TRBV12-5 with TRBJ2-7; 8 bases align to TRBD2. The V segment lost 1 base and the J segment 6 bases; nucleotides outside the gene matches: 11. The germline V gene has CDR1 LGHNT and CDR2 FRNRAP. This CDR3 has 16 amino acids. CDR3 sequence reads: CASGLGRLARNVEQYF. The CDR3, as DNA: TGTGCTAGTGGTTTGGGCCGACTAGCGCGAAATGTCGAGCAGTACTTC.

The J gene is TRBJ2-7, the V gene TRBV7-9; D ambiguous. CDR1 and CDR2 from the germline V gene are SEHNR and FQNEAQ (reference sequence). There are 11 residues in the CDR3. V was shortened by 2 bases and J by 3 bases, with 2 bases between the two germline ends. CDR3 DNA: TGTGCCAGCAGCTTATACTACGAGCAGTACTTC. Protein sequence: CASSLYYEQYF.

The rearrangement joins TRBV6-2 or TRBV6-3 to TRBJ1-1, with 9 bases fitting TRBD1. The germline CDR1 and CDR2 sequences are MNHEY and SVGEGT. The junction had 8 bases not matched to a gene; V was cut back by 2 bases and J by 4 bases. The CDR3 extends over 16 amino acids. The CDR3 sequence: CASSYPIGQGTTEAFF. The CDR3 DNA sequence: TGTGCCAGCAGTTACCCTATTGGACAGGGGACCACTGAAGCTTTCTTT.

This chain links TRBV5-1 with TRBJ1-1, with 7 bases identical to TRBD1. CDR1 is SGHRS, CDR2 YFSETQ, per germline. The CDR3 sequence is 15 residues long. The V segment lost 4 bases and the J segment 6 bases; nucleotides outside the gene matches: 12. CDR3 region: CASSITGAGISEAFF. CDR3 sequence (DNA): TGCGCCAGCAGCATAACAGGGGCGGGCATCTCTGAAGCTTTCTTT.

V usage is TRBV25-1 and J usage is TRBJ1-2; tentatively, D is TRBD1 (6 bases). In germline, CDR1 is MGHDK, CDR2 SYGVNS. The CDR3 is 16 amino acids. V lost 3 bases and J lost 0, with 14 bases in between. The DNA of the CDR3 is TGTGCCAGCAGTGAGGATGACAGGCCCGCTAACTATGGCTACACCTTC. Translating it yields CASSEDDRPANYGYTF.

The V gene is TRBV16, the J gene TRBJ2-3; 9 nucleotides align to TRBD2. V dropped 5 bases and J dropped 6; count of bases not matched to a gene: 3. CDR1 and CDR2 (germline): KGHSY, FQNENV. The CDR3 totals 13 residues. The CDR3 protein is CASSIGTSDTQYF. As DNA, the CDR3 is TGTGCCAGCAGCATTGGGACTAGCGATACGCAGTATTTT.

The rearrangement joins TRBV29-1 to TRBJ2-1; 9 positions agree with TRBD1. The trim removed 7 bases at V and 6 bases at J, leaving 7 bases unmatched. The V gene's germline CDR1 is SQVTM and CDR2 ANQGSEA. CDR3 length: 13 amino acids. The CDR3 sequence is CSGDRGRINEQFF. CDR3 coding DNA: TGCAGCGGTGACAGGGGGAGAATCAATGAGCAGTTCTTC.

The V gene is TRBV11-3, the J gene TRBJ2-7; D is possibly TRBD2 (6 bases). CDR1 and CDR2 (germline): SGHNT, YENEEA. This CDR3 has 16 residues. Between the trimmed V and J ends, which lost 6 bases and 3 bases, there was a span of 21 bases. As DNA, the CDR3 is TGTGCCAGCAGGACTAGAGGCGGTACCACCGGCTACGAGCAGTACTTC. Amino acid sequence: CASRTRGGTTGYEQYF.

V gene TRBV19 combines with J gene TRBJ2-6; 8 positions agree with TRBD2. V shed 5 bases and J 1 base; nucleotides not matched to a gene: 10. The CDR3 loop spans 18 amino acids. Germline values: CDR1 LNHDA, CDR2 SQIVND (reference sequence). The CDR3 loop reads CASSPRLGGGSGANVLTF. CDR3 bases: TGTGCCAGTAGTCCTCGTTTGGGCGGGGGGTCTGGGGCCAACGTCCTGACTTTC.

The CDR3 sequence is CASSPNLKGAGEAFF. CDR3 bases: TGTGCCAGCTCACCAAATCTGAAGGGGGCGGGGGAAGCTTTCTTT. This sequence joins TRBV18 and TRBJ1-1; 7 bases match TRBD1. Germline V gene lookup returns CDR1 KGHSH and CDR2 LQKENI. The CDR3 is 15 amino acids. V shed 2 bases and J 8 bases; nucleotides not matched to a gene: 11.

The CDR3, as DNA: TGCGCCAGCAGCTCCCGGGACAGATCCTACGAGCAGTACTTC. It specifies CASSSRDRSYEQYF. The chain couples TRBV5-1 to TRBJ2-7; 7 bases map to TRBD1. CDR1 and CDR2 from the germline V gene are SGHRS and YFSETQ. The ends lost 3 bases at V and 1 base at J; junction bases unmatched: 4. The CDR3 is 14 residues long.